The sequence of this TCR beta chain was determined in a study of identical twins. Study-level points and caveats: Models underestimated how often monozygotic twins shared out-of-frame TCR alpha. Cord blood beta clonotypes that were abundant carried fewer insertions, and memory repertoires showed no such trend.

Germline-derived CDR1 and CDR2 are SEHNR and FQNEAQ (reference sequence). V lost 2 bases to trimming and J lost 5 bases, with 15 bases between them. The length of the CDR3 is 15 residues. After template switching added a universal primer site, the resulting cDNA carried unique molecular identifiers. TCRdb used MiXCR to reprocess the 5' RACE reads, holding one entry per CDR3 protein. This table has 350,000 to 500,000 distinct CDR3 sequences, less than 20% appearing once. This clonotype was observed at least ten times. Its target is not known. J is TRBJ1-1 and V is TRBV7-9; D may be TRBD1 (6 bases). The clonotype originates from a man aged 45 to 65 in good health. Sequenced input: naive T cells sorted from blood. The CDR3 bases are TGTGCCAGCAGCTTATTGGCAGGGGAGAATACTGAAGCTTTCTTT. The encoded protein is CASSLLAGENTEAFF.